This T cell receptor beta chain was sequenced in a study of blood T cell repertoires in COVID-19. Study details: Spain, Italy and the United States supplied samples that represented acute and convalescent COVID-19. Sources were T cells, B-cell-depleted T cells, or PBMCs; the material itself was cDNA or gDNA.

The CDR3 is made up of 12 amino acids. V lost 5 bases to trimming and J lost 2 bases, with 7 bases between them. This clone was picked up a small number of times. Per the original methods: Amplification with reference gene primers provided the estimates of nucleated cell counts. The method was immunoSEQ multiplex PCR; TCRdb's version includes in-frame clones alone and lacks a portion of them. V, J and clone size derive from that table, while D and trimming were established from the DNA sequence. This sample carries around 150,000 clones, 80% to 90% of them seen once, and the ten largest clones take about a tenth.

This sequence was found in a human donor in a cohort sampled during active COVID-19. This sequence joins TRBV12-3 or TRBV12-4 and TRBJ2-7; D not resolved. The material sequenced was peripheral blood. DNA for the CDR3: TGTGCCAGCAGTCACAGCCCCTACGAGCAGTACTTC. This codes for CASSHSPYEQYF.